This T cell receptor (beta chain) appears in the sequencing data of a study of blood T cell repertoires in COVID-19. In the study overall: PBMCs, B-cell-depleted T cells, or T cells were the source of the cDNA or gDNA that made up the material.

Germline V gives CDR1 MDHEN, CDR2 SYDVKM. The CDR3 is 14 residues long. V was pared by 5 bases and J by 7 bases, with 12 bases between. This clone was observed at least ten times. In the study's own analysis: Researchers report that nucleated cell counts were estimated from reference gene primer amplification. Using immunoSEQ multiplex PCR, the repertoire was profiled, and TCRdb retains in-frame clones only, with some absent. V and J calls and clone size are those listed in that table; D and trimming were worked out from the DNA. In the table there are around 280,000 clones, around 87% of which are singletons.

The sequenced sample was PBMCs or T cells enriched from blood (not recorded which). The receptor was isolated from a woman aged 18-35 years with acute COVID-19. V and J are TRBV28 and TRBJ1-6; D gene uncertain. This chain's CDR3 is CASSRGRENSPLHF. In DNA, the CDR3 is TGTGCCAGCAGTCGCGGCAGAGAAAATTCACCCCTCCACTTT.